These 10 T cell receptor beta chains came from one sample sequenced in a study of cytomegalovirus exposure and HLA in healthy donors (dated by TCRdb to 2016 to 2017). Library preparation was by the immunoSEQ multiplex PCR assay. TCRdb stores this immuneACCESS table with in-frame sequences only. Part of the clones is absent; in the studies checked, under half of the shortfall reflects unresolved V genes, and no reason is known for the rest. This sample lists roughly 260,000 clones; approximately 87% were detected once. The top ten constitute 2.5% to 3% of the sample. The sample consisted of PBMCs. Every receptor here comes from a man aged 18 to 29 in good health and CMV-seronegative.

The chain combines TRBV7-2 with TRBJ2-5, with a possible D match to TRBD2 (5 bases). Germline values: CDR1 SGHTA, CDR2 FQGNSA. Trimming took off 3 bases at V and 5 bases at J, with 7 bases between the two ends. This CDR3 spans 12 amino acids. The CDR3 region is CASSLDWETQYF. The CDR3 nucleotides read TGTGCCAGCAGCTTGGACTGGGAGACCCAGTACTTC.

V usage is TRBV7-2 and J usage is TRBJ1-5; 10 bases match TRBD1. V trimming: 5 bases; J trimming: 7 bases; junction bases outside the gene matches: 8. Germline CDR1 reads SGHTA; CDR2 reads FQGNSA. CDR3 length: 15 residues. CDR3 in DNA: TGTGCCAGCAGCCTTGACAGGGGGCGCGGACAGCCCCAGCATTTT. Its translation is CASSLDRGRGQPQHF. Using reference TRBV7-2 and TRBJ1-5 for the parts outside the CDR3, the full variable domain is GAGVSQSPSNKVTEKGKDVELRCDPISGHTALYWYRQSLGQGLEFLIYFQGNSAPDKSGLPSDRFSAERTGGSVSTLTIQRTQQEDSAVYLCASSLDRGRGQPQHFGDGTRLSIL.

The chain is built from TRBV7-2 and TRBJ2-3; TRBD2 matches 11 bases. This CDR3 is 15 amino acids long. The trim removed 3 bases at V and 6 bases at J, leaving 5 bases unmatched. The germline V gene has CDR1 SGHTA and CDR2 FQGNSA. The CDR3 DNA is TGTGCCAGCAGCTTCACTAGCGGGAGATCGGATACGCAGTATTTT. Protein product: CASSFTSGRSDTQYF.

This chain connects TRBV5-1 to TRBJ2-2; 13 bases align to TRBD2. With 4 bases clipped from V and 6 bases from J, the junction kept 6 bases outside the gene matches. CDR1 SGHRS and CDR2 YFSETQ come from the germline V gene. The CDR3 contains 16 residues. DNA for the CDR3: TGCGCCAGCAGCCCCGAACTAGCGGGGGGGCCCGGGGAGCTGTTTTTT. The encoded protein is CASSPELAGGPGELFF.

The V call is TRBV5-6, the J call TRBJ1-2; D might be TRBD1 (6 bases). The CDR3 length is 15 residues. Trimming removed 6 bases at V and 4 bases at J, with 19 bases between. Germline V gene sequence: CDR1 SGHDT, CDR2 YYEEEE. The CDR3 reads CASNPDRDSFYGYTF. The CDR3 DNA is TGTGCCAGCAACCCGGACAGAGACTCCTTCTATGGCTACACCTTC.

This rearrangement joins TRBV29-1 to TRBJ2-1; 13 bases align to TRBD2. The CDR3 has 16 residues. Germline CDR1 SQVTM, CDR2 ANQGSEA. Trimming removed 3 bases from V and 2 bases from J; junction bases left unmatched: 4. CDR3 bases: TGCAGCGTTGAGTGGACTAGCGGGAGCGCCTACAATGAGCAGTTCTTC. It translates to CSVEWTSGSAYNEQFF.

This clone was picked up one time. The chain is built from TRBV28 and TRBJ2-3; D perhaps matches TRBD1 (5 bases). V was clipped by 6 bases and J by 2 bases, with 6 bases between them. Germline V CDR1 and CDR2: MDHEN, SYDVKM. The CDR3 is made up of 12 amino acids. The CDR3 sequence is CASRTVTDTQYF. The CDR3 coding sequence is TGTGCCAGCAGGACAGTCACAGATACGCAGTATTTT. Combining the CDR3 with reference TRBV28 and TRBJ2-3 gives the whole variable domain DVKVTQSSRYLVKRTGEKVFLECVQDMDHENMFWYRQDPGLGLRLIYFSYDVKMKEKGDIPEGYSVSREKKERFSLILESASTNQTSMYLCASRTVTDTQYFGPGTRLTVL.

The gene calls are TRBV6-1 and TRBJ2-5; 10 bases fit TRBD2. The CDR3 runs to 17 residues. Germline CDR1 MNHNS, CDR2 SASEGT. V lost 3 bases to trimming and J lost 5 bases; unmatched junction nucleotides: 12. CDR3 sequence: CASSEALAGVWGETQYF. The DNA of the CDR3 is TGTGCCAGCAGTGAGGCCCTAGCGGGAGTATGGGGGGAGACCCAGTACTTC.

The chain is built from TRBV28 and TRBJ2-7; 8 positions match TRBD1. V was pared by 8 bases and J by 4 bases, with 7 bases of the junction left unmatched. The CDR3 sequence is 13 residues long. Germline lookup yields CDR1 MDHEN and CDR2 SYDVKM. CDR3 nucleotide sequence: TGTGCCAGCCGATCTGGACAGGGTTACGAGCAGTACTTC. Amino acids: CASRSGQGYEQYF.

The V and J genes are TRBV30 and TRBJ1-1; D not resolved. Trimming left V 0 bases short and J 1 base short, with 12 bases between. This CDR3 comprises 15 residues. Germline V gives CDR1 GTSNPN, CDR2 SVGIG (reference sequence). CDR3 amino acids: CAWSVLGLTNTEAFF. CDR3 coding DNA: TGTGCCTGGAGTGTACTCGGACTCACGAACACTGAAGCTTTCTTT.